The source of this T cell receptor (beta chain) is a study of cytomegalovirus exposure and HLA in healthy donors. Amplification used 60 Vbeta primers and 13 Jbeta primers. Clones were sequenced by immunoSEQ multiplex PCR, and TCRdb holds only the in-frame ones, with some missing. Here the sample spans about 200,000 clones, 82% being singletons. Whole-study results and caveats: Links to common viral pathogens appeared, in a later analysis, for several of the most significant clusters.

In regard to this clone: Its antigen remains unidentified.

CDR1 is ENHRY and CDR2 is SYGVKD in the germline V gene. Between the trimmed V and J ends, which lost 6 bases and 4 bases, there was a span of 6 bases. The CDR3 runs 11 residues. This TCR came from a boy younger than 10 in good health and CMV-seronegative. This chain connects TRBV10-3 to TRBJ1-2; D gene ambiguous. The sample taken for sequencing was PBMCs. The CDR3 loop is CAIRSPYGYTF. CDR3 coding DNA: TGTGCCATCAGGAGTCCCTATGGCTACACCTTC.